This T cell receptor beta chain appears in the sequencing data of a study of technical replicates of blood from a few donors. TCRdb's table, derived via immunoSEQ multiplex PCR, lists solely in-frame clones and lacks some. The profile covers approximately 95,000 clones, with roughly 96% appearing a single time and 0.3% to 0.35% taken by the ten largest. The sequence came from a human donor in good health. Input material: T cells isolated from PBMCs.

The CDR3 nucleotides read TGTGCCAGCAGTGAAAGGATAGGACAGGGTCTCAACTATGGCTACACCTTC. Its protein product is CASSERIGQGLNYGYTF. The chain joins TRBV25-1 to TRBJ1-2; 8 bases agree with TRBD1. The CDR3 covers 17 residues. With V trimmed by 2 bases and J by 2 bases, 10 bases remained unmatched. The germline V gene has CDR1 MGHDK and CDR2 SYGVNS.